This section outlines one TCR beta chain sequence together with its context. This sample was taken from a study of T cells after yellow fever vaccination. TCRdb reanalysed the 5' RACE reads using MiXCR and keeps one entry per CDR3 protein. The sample lists roughly 330,000 distinct CDR3 sequences, about 4% occurring once. The V end was cut by 6 bases, the J end by 1 base, with 18 bases between. The germline V gene has CDR1 DFQATT and CDR2 SNEGSKA (reference sequence). The CDR3 extends over 15 amino acids. The chain has TRBV20-1 and TRBJ2-5; the D call may be TRBD1 or TRBD2 (5 bases each). The clonotype comes from a man younger than 35 who received the YFV17D yellow fever vaccine. The sequences come from PBMCs, collected 5 days after the yellow fever booster vaccination. The CDR3 reads CSARGGRKVQETQYF. CDR3 bases: TGCAGTGCACGGGGCGGCAGGAAGGTCCAAGAGACCCAGTACTTC.